The 31 T cell receptor beta chains reported below all come from one sample, sequenced in a study of T cell responses to AZD1222 COVID-19 vaccine. Assay: immunoSEQ multiplex PCR; the TCRdb copy retains only in-frame clones and omits some. The sample has some 130,000 clones, over 85% seen once. The sample here was peripheral blood, taken on day 0 of AZD1222 vaccination. The receptors shown here come from an adult in good health.

The rearrangement joins TRBV5-6 to TRBJ2-1, with TRBD2 matching 10 bases. V was clipped by 0 bases and J by 6 bases; unmatched bases: 9. Germline V CDR1 and CDR2: SGHDT, YYEEEE. This CDR3 comprises 17 residues. For the CDR3, the DNA is TGTGCCAGCAGCTTGGTTAGCGGGAGGTCTTGGGGCAATGAGCAGTTCTTC. It encodes CASSLVSGRSWGNEQFF.

The rearrangement links TRBV19 to TRBJ2-3, with D unresolved. Germline V CDR1 and CDR2: LNHDA, SQIVND (reference sequence). Trimming removed 6 bases from V and 0 bases from J, with 10 bases in between. There are 14 residues in the CDR3. The CDR3 sequence is CASRVQVSTDTQYF. In DNA, the CDR3 is TGTGCCAGTAGGGTACAAGTAAGCACAGATACGCAGTATTTT.

This clone was picked up a small number of times. The chain couples TRBV19 to TRBJ1-2; unclear D gene. This CDR3 is 13 amino acids long. Trimming removed 6 bases at V and 3 bases at J, with 11 bases between. Per the germline V gene, CDR1 is LNHDA and CDR2 is SQIVND (reference sequence). CDR3: CASSLQFYYGYTF. As DNA, the CDR3 is TGTGCCAGTAGCCTGCAATTCTACTATGGCTACACCTTC. The complete variable domain, with remaining parts taken from reference TRBV19 and TRBJ1-2, reads DGGITQSPKYLFRKEGQNVTLSCEQNLNHDAMYWYRQDPGQGLRLIYYSQIVNDFQKGDIAEGYSVSREKKESFPLTVTSAQKNPTAFYLCASSLQFYYGYTFGSGTRLTVV.

The genes are TRBV2 and TRBJ2-3; D gene unclear. Trimming stripped 6 bases from V and 2 bases from J, with 15 bases between. The CDR3 is 15 amino acids. Per germline, CDR1 SNHLY and CDR2 FYNNEI. CDR3 DNA: TGTGCCAGCAGACGGCGAGACTTCGACACAGATACGCAGTATTTT. Protein sequence: CASRRRDFDTDTQYF. Supplemented by reference TRBV2 and TRBJ2-3, the full variable domain reads EPEVTQTPSHQVTQMGQEVILRCVPISNHLYFYWYRQILGQKVEFLVSFYNNEISEKSEIFDDQFSVERPDGSNFTLKIRSTKLEDSAMYFCASRRRDFDTDTQYFGPGTRLTVL.

V is TRBV27 and J is TRBJ1-1; 8 bases line up with TRBD1. The CDR3 is 13 residues long. Per the germline V gene, CDR1 is MNHEY and CDR2 is SMNVEV (reference sequence). With V trimmed by 5 bases and J by 5 bases, 4 bases remained unmatched. DNA for the CDR3: TGTGCCAGCAGTAAGACAGGGGCAACTGAAGCTTTCTTT. Translating gives CASSKTGATEAFF.

The genes are TRBV5-4 and TRBJ2-5, with 7 bases aligning to TRBD2. CDR3 size: 15 residues. Germline trimming cut 1 base from V and 5 bases from J; bases unmatched to any gene: 8. Germline assignment: CDR1 SGHNT and CDR2 YYREEE (reference sequence). The CDR3 is CASSLIAGLGETQYF. As DNA, the CDR3 is TGTGCCAGCAGCTTGATAGCGGGCCTGGGGGAGACCCAGTACTTC.

The chain has TRBV28 and TRBJ1-1, with a tentative D call TRBD1 (6 bases). The CDR3 runs 16 residues. CDR1 MDHEN and CDR2 SYDVKM come from the germline V gene. V lost 2 bases to trimming and J lost 1 base, with 14 bases between them. The CDR3 coding sequence is TGTGCCAGCAGTTTACACACAGGGCCAGGGAACACTGAAGCTTTCTTT. Translation: CASSLHTGPGNTEAFF. Drawing the rest from reference TRBV28 and TRBJ1-1, the complete variable domain is DVKVTQSSRYLVKRTGEKVFLECVQDMDHENMFWYRQDPGLGLRLIYFSYDVKMKEKGDIPEGYSVSREKKERFSLILESASTNQTSMYLCASSLHTGPGNTEAFFGQGTRLTVV.

CDR3 bases: TGTGCCAGCTCACCAACGGATGTTGGAAACACCATATATTTT. Protein sequence: CASSPTDVGNTIYF. This chain connects TRBV18 to TRBJ1-3; D remains ambiguous. CDR3 length equals 14 residues. V was pared by 2 bases and J by 3 bases, with 8 bases between. Germline lookup yields CDR1 KGHSH and CDR2 LQKENI. The complete variable domain, with remaining parts taken from reference TRBV18 and TRBJ1-3, reads NAGVMQNPRHLVRRRGQEARLRCSPMKGHSHVYWYRQLPEEGLKFMVYLQKENIIDESGMPKERFSAEFPKEGPSILRIQQVVRGDSAAYFCASSPTDVGNTIYFGEGSWLTVV.

V usage is TRBV28 and J usage is TRBJ1-4, with 8 bases fitting TRBD1. The trim removed 3 bases at V and 7 bases at J, leaving 7 bases unmatched. The CDR3 is 15 residues long. CDR1 is MDHEN, CDR2 SYDVKM, per germline. CDR3 sequence: CASSLGGQGGEKLFF. The CDR3 region has the DNA TGTGCCAGCAGTTTGGGAGGACAGGGAGGTGAAAAACTGTTTTTT.

This chain uses TRBV2 with TRBJ2-1; D possibly corresponds to TRBD1 (6 bases). This CDR3 region has 11 residues. Germline-derived CDR1 and CDR2 are SNHLY and FYNNEI. Trimming took off 7 bases at V and 15 bases at J, with 16 bases between the two ends. The CDR3 spells CASTLQGSPFF. As DNA, the CDR3 is TGTGCCAGCACCTTACAGGGCTCCCCGTTCTTC.

This sequence joins TRBV10-3 and TRBJ1-2, with D possibly TRBD1 on 5 matching bases. Trimming pared 3 bases from V and 4 bases from J, leaving 12 bases between. The length of the CDR3 is 14 residues. CDR1 and CDR2 from the germline V gene are ENHRY and SYGVKD. The CDR3 is CAISDSLDTYGYTF. The CDR3 bases are TGTGCCATCAGTGACTCCCTGGACACCTATGGCTACACCTTC.

V gene TRBV6-5 combines with J gene TRBJ1-5, with 7 bases matching TRBD1. Trimming removed 6 bases from V and 0 bases from J; junction bases left unmatched: 5. CDR1 and CDR2 from the germline V gene are MNHEY and SVGAGI. The CDR3 consists of 15 residues. As DNA, the CDR3 is TGTGCCAGCAGACGGGACAGTCGTAGCAATCAGCCCCAGCATTTT. Its protein product is CASRRDSRSNQPQHF.

The genes are TRBV12-5 and TRBJ2-5; D perhaps matches TRBD1 (6 bases). Looked up from germline, CDR1 is LGHNT and CDR2 is FRNRAP. The CDR3 spans 15 residues. V was clipped by 0 bases and J by 2 bases, with 10 bases between them. CDR3 amino acids: CASGLVGGYQETQYF. The CDR3 DNA reads as TGTGCTAGTGGTTTGGTAGGGGGATATCAAGAGACCCAGTACTTC. The complete variable domain, with remaining parts taken from reference TRBV12-5 and TRBJ2-5, reads DARVTQTPRHKVTEMGQEVTMRCQPILGHNTVFWYRQTMMQGLELLAYFRNRAPLDDSGMPKDRFSAEMPDATLATLKIQPSEPRDSAVYFCASGLVGGYQETQYFGPGTRLLVL.

This clone was seen ten or more times. This chain joins TRBV30 and TRBJ1-2, with a possible D match to TRBD1 (5 bases). Looked up from germline, CDR1 is GTSNPN and CDR2 is SVGIG (reference sequence). V lost 3 bases to trimming and J lost 2 bases, with 19 bases between them. The CDR3 sequence is 16 residues long. This chain's CDR3 is CAWSTPLKQANYGYTF. The CDR3 coding sequence is TGTGCCTGGAGCACTCCCTTGAAACAGGCAAACTATGGCTACACCTTC.

This clone appeared once. The J gene is TRBJ1-2, the V gene TRBV19; D is ambiguous. V lost 2 bases and J 3 bases, leaving 10 bases between the germline ends. This CDR3 spans 14 amino acids. Germline V gives CDR1 LNHDA, CDR2 SQIVND (reference sequence). The CDR3 loop reads CASSITSADYGYTF. CDR3 nucleotide sequence: TGTGCCAGTAGTATAACATCGGCCGACTATGGCTACACCTTC.

DNA for the CDR3: TGTGCCAGCAAGACGGGGGACTCACCCCTCCACTTT. It is translated as CASKTGDSPLHF. The chain employs TRBV6-5 and TRBJ1-6, with a possible D match to TRBD1 (5 bases). The germline gives CDR1 MNHEY, CDR2 SVGAGI. The V and J ends lost 7 bases and 10 bases respectively, with 11 bases between them. The CDR3 consists of 12 residues.

The V call is TRBV9, the J call TRBJ2-2, with D unresolved. Trimming pared 0 bases from V and 8 bases from J, leaving 8 bases between. Germline V gives CDR1 SGDLS, CDR2 YYNGEE. This CDR3 has 13 residues. The CDR3 loop reads CASSVVREGELFF. The CDR3 region has the DNA TGTGCCAGCAGCGTAGTCCGTGAAGGGGAGCTGTTTTTT.

V and J are TRBV15 and TRBJ2-6; unclear D gene. Per germline, CDR1 LNHNV and CDR2 YYDKDF (reference sequence). This CDR3 is built from 15 residues. V lost 0 bases and J lost 0, with 3 bases in between. The CDR3 here is CATSREPSGANVLTF. DNA of the CDR3: TGTGCCACCAGCAGAGAGCCCTCTGGGGCCAACGTCCTGACTTTC.

This rearrangement joins TRBV10-2 to TRBJ1-2; perhaps TRBD1 as D (5 bases). From germline, CDR1 is WSHSY and CDR2 SAAADI. The CDR3 loop spans 13 amino acids. With 5 bases removed from V and 2 bases from J, the gap between germline ends came to 9 bases. The CDR3 nucleotides are TGCGCCAGCAGTCTACAGGAGAACTATGGCTACACCTTC. This gives the protein CASSLQENYGYTF.

The sample holds one count of this clone. The chain links TRBV6-5 to TRBJ1-5, with 9 positions matching TRBD1. Trimming cost V 6 bases and J 5 bases; bases outside gene matches: 8. From germline, CDR1 is MNHEY and CDR2 SVGAGI. This CDR3 is 15 amino acids long. CDR3 protein: CASRRGQGFDQPQHF. DNA of the CDR3: TGTGCCAGCAGACGGGGACAGGGTTTTGATCAGCCCCAGCATTTT.

CDR3 coding DNA: TGTGCCTGGATGGTAATCGGGACTAGTAACGAGCAGTACTTC. Translation gives CAWMVIGTSNEQYF. The chain combines TRBV30 with TRBJ2-7; 8 bases are shared with TRBD2. Trimming removed 4 bases from V and 5 bases from J; junction bases left unmatched: 10. The CDR3 length is 14 residues. From germline, CDR1 is GTSNPN and CDR2 SVGIG (reference sequence).

The V gene is TRBV28, the J gene TRBJ1-5; TRBD1 is a possible D gene (6 bases). The CDR3 has 14 amino acids. Deletions cut 4 bases from V and 5 bases from J, with 12 bases between. Germline assignment: CDR1 MDHEN and CDR2 SYDVKM. Written as DNA, the CDR3 is TGTGCCAGCAGTTCATGGGAGGGGGATCAGCCCCAGCATTTT. Its translation is CASSSWEGDQPQHF.

This rearrangement joins TRBV24-1 to TRBJ2-2; possibly TRBD1 for D (6 bases). V lost 3 bases and J 6 bases, leaving 10 bases between the germline ends. CDR3 length: 14 residues. Germline lookup yields CDR1 KGHDR and CDR2 SFDVKD. CDR3: CATSDPGVAGELFF. The CDR3 nucleotides are TGTGCCACCAGTGATCCAGGGGTGGCCGGGGAGCTGTTTTTT.

V is TRBV5-1 and J is TRBJ2-2; D is ambiguous. The CDR3 is 15 residues long. Germline V gene lookup returns CDR1 SGHRS and CDR2 YFSETQ. Trimming removed 4 bases at V and 4 bases at J, with 14 bases between. CDR3 protein: CASSVPTGVTGELFF. CDR3 DNA sequence: TGCGCCAGCAGCGTTCCGACCGGAGTCACCGGGGAGCTGTTTTTT.

This sequence joins TRBV5-1 and TRBJ2-7; 11 bases agree with TRBD2. CDR3 length: 16 amino acids. From germline, CDR1 is SGHRS and CDR2 YFSETQ. Unmatched junction bases numbered 6, after V lost 4 bases and J lost 0 bases. CDR3: CASSPLTSGSSYEQYF. The DNA for the CDR3 is TGCGCCAGCAGCCCACTAACTAGCGGGAGCTCCTACGAGCAGTACTTC.

As to this clone: The sample carries other DNA sequences with the same CDR3. The chain uses TRBV18 and TRBJ1-4, with D perhaps TRBD1 (6 bases). This CDR3 has 13 residues. Germline-derived CDR1 and CDR2 are KGHSH and LQKENI. Trimming stripped 3 bases from V and 4 bases from J, with 6 bases between. The CDR3 nucleotides read TGTGCCAGCTCACCGGACAGTAATGAAAAACTGTTTTTT. It specifies CASSPDSNEKLFF.

V is TRBV30 and J is TRBJ1-2; TRBD1 agrees at 8 bases. Germline trimming cut 0 bases from V and 7 bases from J; bases unmatched to any gene: 10. Germline V gives CDR1 GTSNPN, CDR2 SVGIG (reference sequence). The CDR3 runs to 15 residues. The CDR3 coding sequence is TGTGCCTGGAGTGTCGGGCAGGGGGCGTCCTTTGGCTACACCTTC. Translating it yields CAWSVGQGASFGYTF.

V is TRBV19 and J is TRBJ2-7; 10 bases map to TRBD1. The CDR3 is 15 amino acids. Germline values: CDR1 LNHDA, CDR2 SQIVND (reference sequence). J lost 6 bases, V lost 5 bases, and 10 bases had no gene match. The CDR3 bases are TGTGCCAGTAGTCCCCCCGGGACAGGGGATTCCGAGCAGTACTTC. Its protein is CASSPPGTGDSEQYF. Variable domain in full (rest from reference TRBV19 and TRBJ2-7): DGGITQSPKYLFRKEGQNVTLSCEQNLNHDAMYWYRQDPGQGLRLIYYSQIVNDFQKGDIAEGYSVSREKKESFPLTVTSAQKNPTAFYLCASSPPGTGDSEQYFGPGTRLTVT.

The chain joins TRBV28 to TRBJ1-5, with 8 bases identical to TRBD1. Trimming removed 5 bases from V and 0 bases from J; junction bases left unmatched: 9. The V gene's germline CDR1 is MDHEN and CDR2 SYDVKM. The CDR3 runs 17 residues. This CDR3 reads CASSRTGPLVSNQPQHF. Here the CDR3 DNA reads TGTGCCAGCAGTCGGACAGGGCCCTTGGTTAGCAATCAGCCCCAGCATTTT.

As regards this clone: An end of the junction differs from the germline gene, which may be a read error. The V call is TRBV7-7, the J call TRBJ2-2; 8 bases line up with TRBD2. This CDR3 is 16 amino acids long. Germline V gives CDR1 SSHAT, CDR2 FNYEAQ (reference sequence). The CDR3 reads CASSPSTSANTGELFF. CDR3 in DNA: TGTGCTAGCAGCCCGTCGACTAGCGCGAACACCGGGGAGCTGTTTTTT.

This chain links TRBV5-1 with TRBJ1-5; no clear D gene. CDR3 size: 13 residues. Germline values: CDR1 SGHRS, CDR2 YFSETQ. The ends were cut back, 0 bases at V and 5 bases at J, with 6 bases in the middle. The CDR3 is CASSLVADQPQHF. CDR3 in DNA: TGCGCCAGCAGCTTGGTAGCTGATCAGCCCCAGCATTTT.